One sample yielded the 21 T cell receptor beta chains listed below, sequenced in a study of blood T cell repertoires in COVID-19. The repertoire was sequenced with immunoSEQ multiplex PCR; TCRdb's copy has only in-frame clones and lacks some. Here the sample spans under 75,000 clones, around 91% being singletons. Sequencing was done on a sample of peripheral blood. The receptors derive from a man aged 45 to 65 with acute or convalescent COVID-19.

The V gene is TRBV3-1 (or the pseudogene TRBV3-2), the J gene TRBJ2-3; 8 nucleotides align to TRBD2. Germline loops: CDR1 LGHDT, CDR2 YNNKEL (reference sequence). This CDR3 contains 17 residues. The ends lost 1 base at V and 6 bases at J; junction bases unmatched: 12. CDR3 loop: CASSQARSAGGFDTQYF. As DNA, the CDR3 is TGTGCCAGCAGCCAAGCTCGGTCCGCGGGAGGCTTTGATACGCAGTATTTT.

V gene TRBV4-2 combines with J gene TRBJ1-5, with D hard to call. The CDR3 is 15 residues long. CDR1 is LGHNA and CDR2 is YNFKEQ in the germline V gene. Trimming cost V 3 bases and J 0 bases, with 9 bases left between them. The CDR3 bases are TGTGCCAGCAGCCAGATGACAACTAGCAATCAGCCCCAGCATTTT. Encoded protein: CASSQMTTSNQPQHF.

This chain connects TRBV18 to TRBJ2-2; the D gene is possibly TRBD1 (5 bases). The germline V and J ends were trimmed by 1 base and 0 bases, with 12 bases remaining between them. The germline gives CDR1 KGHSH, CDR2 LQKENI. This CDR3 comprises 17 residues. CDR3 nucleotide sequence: TGTGCCAGCTCACCACAGGGGTCCCTTCCGAACACCGGGGAGCTGTTTTTT. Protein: CASSPQGSLPNTGELFF. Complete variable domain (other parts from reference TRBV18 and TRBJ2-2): NAGVMQNPRHLVRRRGQEARLRCSPMKGHSHVYWYRQLPEEGLKFMVYLQKENIIDESGMPKERFSAEFPKEGPSILRIQQVVRGDSAAYFCASSPQGSLPNTGELFFGEGSRLTVL.

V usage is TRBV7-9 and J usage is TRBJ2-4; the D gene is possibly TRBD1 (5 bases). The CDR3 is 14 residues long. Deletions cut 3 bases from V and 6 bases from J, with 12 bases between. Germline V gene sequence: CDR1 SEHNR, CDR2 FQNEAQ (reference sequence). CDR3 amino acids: CASSFSSGINIQYF. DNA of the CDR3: TGTGCCAGCAGCTTTTCGTCAGGGATAAACATTCAGTACTTC.

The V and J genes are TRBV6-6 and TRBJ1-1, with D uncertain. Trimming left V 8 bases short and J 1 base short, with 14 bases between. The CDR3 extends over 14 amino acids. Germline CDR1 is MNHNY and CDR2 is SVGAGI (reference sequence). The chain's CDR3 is CASFSQAQNTEAFF. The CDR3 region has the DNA TGTGCCAGCTTCTCGCAGGCTCAGAACACTGAAGCTTTCTTT.

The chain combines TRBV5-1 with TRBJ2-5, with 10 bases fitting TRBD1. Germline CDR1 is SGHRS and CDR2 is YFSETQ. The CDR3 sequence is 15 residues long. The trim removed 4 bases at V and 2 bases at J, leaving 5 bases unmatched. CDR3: CASSPGTGVQETQYF. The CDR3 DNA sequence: TGCGCCAGCAGCCCCGGGACAGGGGTACAAGAGACCCAGTACTTC.

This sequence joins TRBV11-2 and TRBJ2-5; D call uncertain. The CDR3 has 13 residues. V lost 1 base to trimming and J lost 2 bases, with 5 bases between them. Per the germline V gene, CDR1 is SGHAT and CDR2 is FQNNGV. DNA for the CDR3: TGTGCCAGCAGCTTAGGAGTGCAAGAGACCCAGTACTTC. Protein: CASSLGVQETQYF.

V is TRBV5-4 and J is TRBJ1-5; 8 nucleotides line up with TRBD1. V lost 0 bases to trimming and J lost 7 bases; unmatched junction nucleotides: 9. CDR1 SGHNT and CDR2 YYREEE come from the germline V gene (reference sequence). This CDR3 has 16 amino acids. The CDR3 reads CASSLGPGQVGQPQHF. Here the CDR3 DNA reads TGTGCCAGCAGCTTGGGGCCGGGACAGGTAGGCCAGCCCCAGCATTTT.

CDR3 nucleotides: TGTGCCAGCAGGGCGGACAGGAGATCCACAGATACGCAGTATTTT. The encoded protein is CASRADRRSTDTQYF. The chain couples TRBV6-5 to TRBJ2-3; 7 bases map to TRBD1. Germline V CDR1 and CDR2: MNHEY, SVGAGI. The CDR3 length is 15 residues. The ends lost 6 bases at V and 2 bases at J; junction bases unmatched: 8.

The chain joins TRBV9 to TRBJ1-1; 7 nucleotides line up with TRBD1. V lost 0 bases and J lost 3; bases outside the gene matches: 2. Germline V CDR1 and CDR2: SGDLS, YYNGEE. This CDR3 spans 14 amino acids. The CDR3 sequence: CASSVVQGDTEAFF. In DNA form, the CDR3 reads TGTGCCAGCAGCGTAGTCCAGGGGGACACTGAAGCTTTCTTT.

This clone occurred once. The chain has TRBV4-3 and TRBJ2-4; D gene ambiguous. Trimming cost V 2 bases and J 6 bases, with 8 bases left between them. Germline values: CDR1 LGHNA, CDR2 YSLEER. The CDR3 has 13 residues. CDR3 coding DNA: TGCGCCAGCAGCCAAAACACAAGAAACATTCAGTACTTC. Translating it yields CASSQNTRNIQYF.

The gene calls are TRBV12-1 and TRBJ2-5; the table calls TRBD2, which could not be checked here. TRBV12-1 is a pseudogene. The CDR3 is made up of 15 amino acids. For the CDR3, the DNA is TGTGCCAGCAGCTTTGCGTCAAACTGCGAAGAGACCCAGTACTTC. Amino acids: CASSFASNCEETQYF.

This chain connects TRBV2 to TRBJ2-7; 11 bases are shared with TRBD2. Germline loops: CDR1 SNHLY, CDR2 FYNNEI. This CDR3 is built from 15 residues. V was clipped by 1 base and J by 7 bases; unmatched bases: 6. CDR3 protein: CASSEVRLAGGEQYF. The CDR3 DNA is TGTGCCAGCAGTGAAGTTCGGCTAGCGGGAGGTGAGCAGTACTTC.

This CDR3 is CASSAATGGSSPLHF. For the CDR3, the DNA is TGTGCCAGCAGCGCCGCGACAGGGGGGAGTTCACCCCTCCACTTT. V and J are TRBV9 and TRBJ1-6, with 9 bases fitting TRBD1. Germline assignment: CDR1 SGDLS and CDR2 YYNGEE. The trim removed 3 bases at V and 9 bases at J, leaving 7 bases unmatched. This CDR3 is built from 15 residues. The full variable domain, with the rest looked up from reference TRBV9 and TRBJ1-6, is DSGVTQTPKHLITATGQRVTLRCSPRSGDLSVYWYQQSLDQGLQFLIQYYNGEERAKGNILERFSAQQFPDLHSELNLSSLELGDSALYFCASSAATGGSSPLHFGNGTRLTVT.

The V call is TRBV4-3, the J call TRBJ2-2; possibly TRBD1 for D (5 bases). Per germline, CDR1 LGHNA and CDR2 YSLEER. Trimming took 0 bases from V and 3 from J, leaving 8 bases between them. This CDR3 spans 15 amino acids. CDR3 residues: CASSQDAGHTGELFF. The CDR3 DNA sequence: TGCGCCAGCAGCCAAGACGCAGGGCACACCGGGGAGCTGTTTTTT.

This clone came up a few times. CDR3 DNA: TGTGCCAGCAGATTGCGGGGGGTTAGCAATCAGCCCCAGCATTTT. The encoded protein is CASRLRGVSNQPQHF. The gene calls are TRBV28 and TRBJ1-5, with D maybe TRBD1 (5 bases). The CDR3 is made up of 15 amino acids. Trimming stripped 6 bases from V and 0 bases from J, with 12 bases between. Germline V gene sequence: CDR1 MDHEN, CDR2 SYDVKM.

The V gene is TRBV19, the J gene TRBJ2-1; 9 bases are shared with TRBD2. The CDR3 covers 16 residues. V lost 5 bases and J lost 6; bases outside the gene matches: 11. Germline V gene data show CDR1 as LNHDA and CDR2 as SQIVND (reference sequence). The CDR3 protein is CASSSHRGRATNEQFF. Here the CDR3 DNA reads TGTGCCAGTAGTTCCCACCGCGGGAGGGCCACCAATGAGCAGTTCTTC.

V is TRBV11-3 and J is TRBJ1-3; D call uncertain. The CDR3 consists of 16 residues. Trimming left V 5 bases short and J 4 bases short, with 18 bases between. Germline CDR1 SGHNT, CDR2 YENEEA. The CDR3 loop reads CASSPPGRLSGNTIYF. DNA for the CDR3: TGTGCCAGCAGCCCCCCAGGCCGGTTATCCGGAAACACCATATATTTT.

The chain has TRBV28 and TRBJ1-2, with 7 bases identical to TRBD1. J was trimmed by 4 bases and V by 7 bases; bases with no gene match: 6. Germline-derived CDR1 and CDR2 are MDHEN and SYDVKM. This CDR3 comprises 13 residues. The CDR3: CASKEGTAYGYTF. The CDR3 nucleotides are TGTGCCAGCAAGGAAGGGACAGCCTATGGCTACACCTTC.

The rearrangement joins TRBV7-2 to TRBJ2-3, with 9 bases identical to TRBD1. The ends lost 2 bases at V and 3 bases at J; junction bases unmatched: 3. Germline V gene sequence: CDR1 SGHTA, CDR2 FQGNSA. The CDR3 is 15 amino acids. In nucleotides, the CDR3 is TGTGCCAGCAGCTTAAGGACAGGGGAAACAGATACGCAGTATTTT. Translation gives CASSLRTGETDTQYF.

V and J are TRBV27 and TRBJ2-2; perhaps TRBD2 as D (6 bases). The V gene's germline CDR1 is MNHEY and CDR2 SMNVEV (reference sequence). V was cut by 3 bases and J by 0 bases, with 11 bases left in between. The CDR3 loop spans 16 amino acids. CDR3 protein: CASSFSLAANTGELFF. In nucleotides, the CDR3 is TGTGCCAGCAGTTTTTCGTTAGCGGCGAACACCGGGGAGCTGTTTTTT.